One and the same sample provided the 17 T cell receptor beta chains below, sequenced in a study of T cell clonality in common variable immunodeficiency. Whole-study findings and limits: Common variable immunodeficiency TCR beta sequences reportedly had fewer deletions and N-nucleotide insertions.

The protocol was immunoSEQ multiplex PCR, while the TCRdb copy is restricted to in-frame clones and leaves out a portion. This sample has just over 25,000 clones, each found more than once. These receptors have no identified antigens. Sequencing was performed on peripheral blood mononuclear cells. The receptors here all came from a human donor with common variable immunodeficiency.

A few counts support this clone. The read is 3 residues too short to cover the CDR3 end, so that end is filled in from the germline J gene. The chain is built from TRBV6-2 or TRBV6-3 and TRBJ2-1, with a possible D match to TRBD2 (7 bases). This CDR3 has 15 residues. Germline CDR1 reads MNHEY; CDR2 reads SVGEGT. V was pared by 8 bases and J by 4 bases, with 18 bases between. The CDR3 DNA, read in part, is TGTGCCAGCTCCAGGGGCGGGGGCGCTTACAATGAG. Its protein is CASSRGGGAYNE. The whole CDR3 reads CASSRGGGAYNEQFF.

With regard to this clone: Coverage ceases 3 residues before the CDR3 finishes, and the germline J gene fills in the end. The J gene is TRBJ2-1, the V gene TRBV5-4; possible D gene TRBD1, 6 bases. The CDR3 loop spans 15 amino acids. The ends were cut back, 1 base at V and 0 bases at J, with 8 bases in the middle. The V gene's germline CDR1 is SGHNT and CDR2 YYREEE (reference sequence). The sequenced part of the CDR3 DNA is TGTGCCAGCAGCTTGCAGGGGAGCTCCTACAATGAG. Protein: CASSLQGSSYNE. The whole CDR3 region reads CASSLQGSSYNEQFF.

By share, this clone counts as medium-sized. The sequenced fragment ends 3 residues before the CDR3 boundary, so the rest is inferred from the germline J gene. V is TRBV27 and J is TRBJ2-1, with D possibly TRBD1 on 6 matching bases. Per germline, CDR1 MNHEY and CDR2 SMNVEV (reference sequence). The CDR3 totals 16 residues. V was shortened by 6 bases and J by 4 bases, with 19 bases between the two germline ends. The CDR3 bases that were read are TGTGCCAGCAGCGTCATGGGGGCTTCCCCGTACAATGAG. Translated, it gives CASSVMGASPYNE. The full CDR3 protein is CASSVMGASPYNEQFF.

This clone was seen at least ten times. Read data end 3 residues before the CDR3 end; the end is taken from the germline J gene. V usage is TRBV6-1 and J usage is TRBJ2-1; possible D gene TRBD1, 6 bases. The V gene's germline CDR1 is MNHNS and CDR2 SASEGT. V lost 3 bases and J 9 bases, leaving 6 bases between the germline ends. This CDR3 comprises 11 residues. CDR3 DNA, as far as it was read: TGTGCCAGCAGTGACAGGGGTGAG. Amino acid sequence: CASSDRGE. The full CDR3 is CASSDRGEQFF.

This clone was seen ten or more times. CDR3 bases read: TGCGCCAGCAGTCCGACAGGCAACAATCAGCCC. Translating gives CASSPTGNNQP. The full CDR3 protein is CASSPTGNNQPQHF. V usage is TRBV5-1 and J usage is TRBJ1-5, with D maybe TRBD1 (6 bases). The read terminates 3 residues before the CDR3 end, so the remaining end is supplied by the germline J gene. Deletions cut 5 bases from V and 3 bases from J, with 12 bases between. Germline CDR1 is SGHRS and CDR2 is YFSETQ. CDR3 size: 14 residues.

Many counts were recorded for this clone. The read ends 3 residues shy of where the CDR3 ends; the end is completed using the germline J gene. The V and J genes are TRBV18 and TRBJ2-3; a weak D match, TRBD1 (7 bases). With 1 base removed from V and 5 bases from J, the gap between germline ends came to 19 bases. The CDR3 loop spans 17 amino acids. Per germline, CDR1 KGHSH and CDR2 LQKENI. Partial CDR3 DNA: TGTGCCAGCTCACCACGAATTCAGGGGGGATCCGGAGATACG. Encoded protein: CASSPRIQGGSGDT. The full CDR3 protein reads CASSPRIQGGSGDTQYF.

This clone has ten or more counts. The sequence runs out 3 residues before the end of the CDR3; the remainder is reconstructed from the germline J gene. The V gene is TRBV7-9, the J gene TRBJ1-6; TRBD1 is a possible D gene (5 bases). CDR1 is SEHNR and CDR2 is FQNEAQ in the germline V gene (reference sequence). The CDR3 extends over 13 amino acids. The CDR3 is CASSLGQLYPLHF. CDR3 DNA (partial): TGTGCCAGCAGCTTAGGACAGCTCTACCCC.

This clone was found many times. The observed sequence ends 3 residues before the CDR3 terminus, with the missing tail filled in from the germline J gene. The chain has TRBV29-1 and TRBJ2-3, with 9 bases identical to TRBD2. Losses at the gene ends were 1 base for V and 4 bases for J; bases not matched to a gene: 9. The CDR3 is 16 residues long. Germline values: CDR1 SQVTM, CDR2 ANQGSEA. CDR3 protein: CSVEGPAGGNPDTQYF. CDR3 bases read: TGCAGCGTTGAAGGTCCAGCGGGAGGAAATCCAGATACG.

Comments on this clone: Within the sample, other DNA sequences also encode this same CDR3. CDR3 protein: CASSIDREGEKLFF. The DNA read from the CDR3 is TGTGCCAGTAGTATCGACAGGGAGGGGGAAAAA. The gene calls are TRBV19 and TRBJ1-4; 7 bases agree with TRBD1. The read ends 3 residues before the CDR3 terminus; that terminus is restored from the germline J gene. The CDR3 extends over 14 amino acids. Germline CDR1 LNHDA, CDR2 SQIVND (reference sequence). J gave up 8 bases and V 3 bases, and 6 bases lay outside the gene matches. Full variable domain (remainder filled in from reference TRBV19 and TRBJ1-4): DGGITQSPKYLFRKEGQNVTLSCEQNLNHDAMYWYRQDPGQGLRLIYYSQIVNDFQKGDIAEGYSVSREKKESFPLTVTSAQKNPTAFYLCASSIDREGEKLFFGSGTQLSVL.

This clone was detected ten times or more. The observed sequence ends 3 residues before the CDR3 terminus, with the missing tail filled in from the germline J gene. The chain recombines TRBV7-3 with TRBJ2-5; 11 nucleotides match TRBD1. Per germline, CDR1 SGHTA and CDR2 FQGTGA. The CDR3 extends over 15 amino acids. With 1 base clipped from V and 4 bases from J, the junction kept 2 bases outside the gene matches. CDR3 sequence reads: CASSLKGTGGETQYF. The sequenced CDR3 bases are TGTGCCAGCAGCTTAAAAGGGACAGGGGGAGAGACC. The full variable domain, rest sourced from reference TRBV7-3 and TRBJ2-5, is GAGVSQTPSNKVTEKGKYVELRCDPISGHTALYWYRQSLGQGPEFLIYFQGTGAADDSGLPNDRFFAVRPEGSVSTLKIQRTERGDSAVYLCASSLKGTGGETQYFGPGTRLLVL.

This clone occurred a few times. The read comes to an end 3 residues before the CDR3 does, leaving the germline J gene to fill in the end. The chain carries TRBV20-1 and TRBJ2-1, with a tentative D call TRBD2 (6 bases). From germline, CDR1 is DFQATT and CDR2 SNEGSKA (reference sequence). V lost 1 base to trimming and J lost 8 bases, with 15 bases between them. CDR3 length: 14 amino acids. The CDR3 loop reads CSARAGEPRDEQFF. The sequenced CDR3 bases are TGCAGTGCTAGAGCGGGGGAACCGCGGGATGAG.

The sample holds many counts of this clone. The part of the CDR3 DNA that was read is TGTGCCAGCAGCTCATATGAGCGCACAGATACG. This translates into CASSSYERTDT. The whole CDR3 sequence is CASSSYERTDTQYF. The chain couples TRBV7-3 to TRBJ2-3; D is ambiguous. The sequenced fragment ends 3 residues before the CDR3 boundary, so the rest is inferred from the germline J gene. Per germline, CDR1 SGHTA and CDR2 FQGTGA. The V and J ends lost 4 bases and 1 base respectively, with 9 bases between them. The CDR3 is made up of 14 amino acids.

This clone was seen many times. The DNA ends 3 residues before the CDR3 does, and the rest of the CDR3 is filled in from the germline J gene. This chain joins TRBV18 and TRBJ2-6; D tentatively fits TRBD1 or TRBD2 (5 bases each). This CDR3 spans 16 amino acids. Germline CDR1 KGHSH, CDR2 LQKENI. With 4 bases removed from V and 4 bases from J, the gap between germline ends came to 14 bases. The CDR3 bases that were read are TGTGCCAGCTCACTCGAGGGGCGCCCAGGGGCCAACGTC. Its translation is CASSLEGRPGANV. The whole CDR3 protein reads CASSLEGRPGANVLTF.

This clone appeared many times. The CDR3 end lies 3 residues beyond the end of the read and is filled in from the germline J gene. The chain uses TRBV7-2 and TRBJ2-6, with D uncertain. Trimming left V 4 bases short and J 4 bases short, with 5 bases between. Germline CDR1 is SGHTA and CDR2 is FQGNSA. There are 13 residues in the CDR3. The CDR3 DNA, read in part, is TGTGCCAGCAGCTCCTTGGGGGCCAACGTC. This encodes CASSSLGANV. The full-length CDR3 reads as CASSSLGANVLTF.

This clone was recorded many times. The read falls 3 residues short of the CDR3 end, and the missing part is taken from the germline J gene. The chain joins TRBV20-1 to TRBJ2-7; 10 nucleotides line up with TRBD2. The V and J ends lost 4 bases and 2 bases, in that order; junction bases with no gene match: 5. Germline lookup yields CDR1 DFQATT and CDR2 SNEGSKA (reference sequence). This CDR3 region has 14 residues. The chain's CDR3 is CSATDSGRTYEQYF. The CDR3 bases that were read are TGCAGTGCTACAGATAGCGGGAGGACCTACGAG.

This clone was seen only a few times. From the germline J gene comes the end of the CDR3, since the read stops 3 residues before it. The chain links TRBV20-1 to TRBJ2-3; 10 positions match TRBD2. The CDR3 extends over 16 amino acids. Germline loops: CDR1 DFQATT, CDR2 SNEGSKA (reference sequence). Losses at the gene ends were 2 bases for V and 2 bases for J; bases not matched to a gene: 7. This CDR3 reads CSARPLLAGITDTQYF. The sequenced part of the CDR3 DNA is TGCAGTGCTAGACCGCTACTAGCGGGGATCACAGATACG.

This clone was seen repeatedly, ten times or more. With the read ending 3 residues before the CDR3 end, the germline J gene is used to fill in that end. The chain joins TRBV10-3 to TRBJ2-7; TRBD1 aligns across 8 bases. Germline assignment: CDR1 ENHRY and CDR2 SYGVKD. V shed 0 bases, J shed 1 base, and the junction held 8 bases outside the gene matches. CDR3 length: 17 amino acids. Partial CDR3 DNA: TGTGCCATCAGTGAGTCGGGCAGGGGGCTTGGGTCCTACGAG. It yields the protein CAISESGRGLGSYE. The entire CDR3 protein is CAISESGRGLGSYEQYF.